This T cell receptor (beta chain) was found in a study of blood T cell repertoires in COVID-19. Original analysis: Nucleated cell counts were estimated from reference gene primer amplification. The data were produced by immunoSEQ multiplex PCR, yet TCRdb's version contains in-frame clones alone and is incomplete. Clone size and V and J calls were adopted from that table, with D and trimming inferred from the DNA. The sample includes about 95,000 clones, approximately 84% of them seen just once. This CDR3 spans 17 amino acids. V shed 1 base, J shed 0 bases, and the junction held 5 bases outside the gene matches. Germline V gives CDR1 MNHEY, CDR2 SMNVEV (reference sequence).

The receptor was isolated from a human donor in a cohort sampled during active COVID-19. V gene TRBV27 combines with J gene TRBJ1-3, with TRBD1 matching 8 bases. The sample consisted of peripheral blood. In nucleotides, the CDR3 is TGTGCCAGCAGTTTATTTCCAGGGGGCTACTCTGGAAACACCATATATTTT. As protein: CASSLFPGGYSGNTIYF.